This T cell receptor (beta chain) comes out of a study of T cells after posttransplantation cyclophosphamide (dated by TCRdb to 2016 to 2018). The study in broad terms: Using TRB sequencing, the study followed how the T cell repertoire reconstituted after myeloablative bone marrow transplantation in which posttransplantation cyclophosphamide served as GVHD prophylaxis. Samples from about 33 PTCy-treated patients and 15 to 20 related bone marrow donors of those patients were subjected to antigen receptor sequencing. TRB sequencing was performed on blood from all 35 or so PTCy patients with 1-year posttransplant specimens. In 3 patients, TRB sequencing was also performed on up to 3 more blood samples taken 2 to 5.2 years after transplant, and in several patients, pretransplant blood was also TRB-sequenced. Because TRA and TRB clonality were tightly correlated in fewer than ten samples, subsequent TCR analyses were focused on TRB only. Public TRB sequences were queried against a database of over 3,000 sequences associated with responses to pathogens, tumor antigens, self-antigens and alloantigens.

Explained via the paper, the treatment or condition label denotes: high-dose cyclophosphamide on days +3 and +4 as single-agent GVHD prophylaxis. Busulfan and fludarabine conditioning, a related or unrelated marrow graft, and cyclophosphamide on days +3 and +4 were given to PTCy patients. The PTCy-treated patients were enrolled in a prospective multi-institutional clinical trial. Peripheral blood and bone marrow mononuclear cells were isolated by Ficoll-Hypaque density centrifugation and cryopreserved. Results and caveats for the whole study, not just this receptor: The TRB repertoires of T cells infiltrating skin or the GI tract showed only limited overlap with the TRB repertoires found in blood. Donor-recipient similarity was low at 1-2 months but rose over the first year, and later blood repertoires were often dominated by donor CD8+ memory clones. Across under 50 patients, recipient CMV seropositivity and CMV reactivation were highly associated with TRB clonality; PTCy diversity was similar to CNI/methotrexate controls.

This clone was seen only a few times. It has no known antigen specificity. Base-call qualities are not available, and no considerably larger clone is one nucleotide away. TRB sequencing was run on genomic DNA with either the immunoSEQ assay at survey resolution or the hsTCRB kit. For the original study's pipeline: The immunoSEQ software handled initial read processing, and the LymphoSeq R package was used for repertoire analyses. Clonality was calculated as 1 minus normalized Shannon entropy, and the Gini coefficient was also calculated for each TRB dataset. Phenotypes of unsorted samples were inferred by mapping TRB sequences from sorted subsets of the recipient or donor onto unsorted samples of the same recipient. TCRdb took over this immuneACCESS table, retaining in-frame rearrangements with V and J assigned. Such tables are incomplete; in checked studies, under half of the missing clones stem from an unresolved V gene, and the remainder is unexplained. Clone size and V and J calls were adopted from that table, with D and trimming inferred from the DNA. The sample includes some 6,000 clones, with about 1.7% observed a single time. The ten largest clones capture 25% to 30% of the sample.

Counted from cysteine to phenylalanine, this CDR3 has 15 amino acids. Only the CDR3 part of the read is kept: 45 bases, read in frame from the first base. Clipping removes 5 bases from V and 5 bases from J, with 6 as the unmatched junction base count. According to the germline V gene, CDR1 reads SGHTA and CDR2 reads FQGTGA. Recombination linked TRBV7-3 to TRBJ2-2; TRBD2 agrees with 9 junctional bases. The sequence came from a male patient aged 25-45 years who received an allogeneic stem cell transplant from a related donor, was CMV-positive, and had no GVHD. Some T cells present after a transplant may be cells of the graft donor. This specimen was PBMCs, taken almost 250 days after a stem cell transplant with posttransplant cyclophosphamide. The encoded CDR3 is CASSRGLASTGELFF. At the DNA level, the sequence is TGTGCCAGCAGCCGGGGACTAGCTTCAACCGGGGAGCTGTTTTTT.